This TCR beta chain was identified in a study of beta chain features in type 1 diabetes. Study-level information: Age and gender were similar between patients and healthy donors, as were cell yields.

Sorted CD4+ subsets: naive, central memory, regulatory, stem cell-like memory (CD45RO/CCR7/CD25/CD127/CD95/CD27 panel). The table lists this clone with a few counts. Antigen specificity is unknown. The study's findings and limits: Insertion counts at VDJ junctions were lower in type 1 diabetes patients, who also showed more deletions there. Moderate yet significant TCRB CDR3 shortening was seen in Type 1 diabetes patients in all four CD4+ subsets.

Every bit of the isolated RNA underwent reverse transcription, so sequencing read expressed TCRB transcripts. Repertoires were generated with immunoSEQ multiplex PCR, while TCRdb's copy carries only in-frame clones and drops some. The sample holds 300,000 to 450,000 clones, roughly a tenth seen once. The TCR originated in a man younger than 45 with type 1 diabetes. Input material: central memory CD4+ T cells from blood.

The CDR3 nucleotides are TGCGCCAGCAGCTCGGAAGGGCGGGGAATGAACACCGGGGAGCTGTTTTTT. Amino acids: CASSSEGRGMNTGELFF. The chain links TRBV5-1 to TRBJ2-2; D is possibly TRBD2 (6 bases). CDR3 length: 17 residues. Trimming took off 3 bases at V and 1 base at J, with 16 bases between the two ends. Germline V CDR1 and CDR2: SGHRS, YFSETQ.